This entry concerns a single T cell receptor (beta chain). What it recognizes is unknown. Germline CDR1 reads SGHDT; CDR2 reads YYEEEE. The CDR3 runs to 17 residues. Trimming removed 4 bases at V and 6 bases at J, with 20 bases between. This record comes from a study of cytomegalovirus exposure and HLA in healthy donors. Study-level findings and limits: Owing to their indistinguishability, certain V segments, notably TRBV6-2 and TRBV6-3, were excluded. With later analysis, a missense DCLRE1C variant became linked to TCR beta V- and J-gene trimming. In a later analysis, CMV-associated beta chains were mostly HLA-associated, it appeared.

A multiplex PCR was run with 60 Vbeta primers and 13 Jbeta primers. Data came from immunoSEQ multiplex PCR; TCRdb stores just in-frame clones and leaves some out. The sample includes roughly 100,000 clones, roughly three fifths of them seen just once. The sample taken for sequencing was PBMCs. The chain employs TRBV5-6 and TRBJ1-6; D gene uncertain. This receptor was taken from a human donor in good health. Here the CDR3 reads CASSDRHSGRSNSPLHF. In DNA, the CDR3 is TGTGCCAGCAGCGACCGACATTCTGGCAGAAGTAATTCACCCCTCCACTTT.